The 26 T cell receptor beta chains given below trace back to one sample, sequenced in a study of cytomegalovirus exposure and HLA in healthy donors. PCR used 60 Vbeta primers and 13 Jbeta primers. TCRdb's table, derived via immunoSEQ multiplex PCR, lists solely in-frame clones and lacks some. The sample consists of some 190,000 clones, approximately 87% of them appearing once. The source material was PBMCs. The receptors shown here come from a man aged 30-40 years in good health and CMV-seronegative.

V and J are TRBV19 and TRBJ2-5; 7 bases line up with TRBD1. Looked up from germline, CDR1 is LNHDA and CDR2 is SQIVND (reference sequence). Trimming removed 8 bases from V and 0 bases from J; junction bases left unmatched: 3. The CDR3 totals 13 residues. The chain's CDR3 is CASATGDQETQYF. DNA of the CDR3: TGTGCCAGTGCTACAGGGGACCAAGAGACCCAGTACTTC.

This chain uses TRBV7-9 with TRBJ1-2; D is perhaps TRBD1 (5 bases). Trimming removed 4 bases from V and 0 bases from J, with 12 bases in between. CDR1 and CDR2 from the germline V gene are SEHNR and FQNEAQ (reference sequence). CDR3 length: 15 amino acids. Here the CDR3 reads CASSSGPGTNYGYTF. The CDR3 DNA sequence: TGTGCCAGCAGCTCAGGCCCAGGGACTAACTATGGCTACACCTTC.

The gene calls are TRBV7-9 and TRBJ1-2; TRBD1 matches at 7 bases. CDR3 size: 15 residues. CDR1 SEHNR and CDR2 FQNEAQ come from the germline V gene (reference sequence). With 1 base clipped from V and 6 bases from J, the junction kept 8 bases outside the gene matches. The CDR3 protein is CASSLGETGYHGYTF. The CDR3 bases are TGTGCCAGCAGCTTAGGAGAGACAGGGTACCATGGCTACACCTTC.

The sample holds one count of this clone. V usage is TRBV7-9 and J usage is TRBJ2-5; 7 bases fit TRBD1. The J call may be faulty, since TRBJ2-7 better matches the DNA end. The CDR3 extends over 15 amino acids. Germline V gene lookup returns CDR1 SEHNR and CDR2 FQNEAQ (reference sequence). The CDR3 coding sequence is TGTGCCAGCAGCAAAAGGGACAGCTACACCTACGAGCAGTACTTC. Translated: CASSKRDSYTYEQYF.

This clone was counted a few times. This chain uses TRBV4-1 with TRBJ2-3; TRBD2 aligns across 12 bases. V dropped 4 bases and J dropped 3; count of bases not matched to a gene: 5. CDR1 is MGHRA, CDR2 YSYEKL, per germline. The CDR3 is made up of 16 amino acids. Written as DNA, the CDR3 is TGCGCCAGCAGCCGTTTAACTAGCGGGGGGACAGATACGCAGTATTTT. It translates to CASSRLTSGGTDTQYF.

With regard to this clone: Other nucleotide sequences from this sample produce the same CDR3. This sequence joins TRBV2 and TRBJ1-3, with TRBD1 as a possible D gene (5 bases). Germline V gene sequence: CDR1 SNHLY, CDR2 FYNNEI. CDR3 length: 16 amino acids. With 2 bases removed from V and 0 bases from J, the gap between germline ends came to 11 bases. Here the CDR3 DNA reads TGTGCCAGCAGTGAAAGGAGGGGCCTCTCTGGAAACACCATATATTTT. Protein sequence: CASSERRGLSGNTIYF.

The V call is TRBV5-6, the J call TRBJ2-5, with TRBD2 as a possible D gene (6 bases). V was trimmed by 6 bases and J by 2 bases, leaving 17 bases between them. This CDR3 is built from 15 residues. Germline V gene lookup returns CDR1 SGHDT and CDR2 YYEEEE. This CDR3 is CASTLKGLIQETQYF. Written as DNA, the CDR3 is TGTGCCAGCACCTTAAAGGGACTGATTCAAGAGACCCAGTACTTC.

This clone was counted once. The J gene is TRBJ2-3, the V gene TRBV7-9; D might be TRBD2 (5 bases). Germline-derived CDR1 and CDR2 are SEHNR and FQNEAQ (reference sequence). Trimming pared 5 bases from V and 3 bases from J, leaving 15 bases between. This CDR3 has 15 residues. The CDR3 is CASSLGVASTDTQYF. CDR3 sequence (DNA): TGTGCCAGCAGCCTCGGTGTAGCGTCGACAGATACGCAGTATTTT.

The chain recombines TRBV28 with TRBJ1-1, with D unresolved. The CDR3 length is 13 residues. CDR1 and CDR2 from the germline V gene are MDHEN and SYDVKM. Trimming took 4 bases from V and 6 from J, leaving 12 bases between them. CDR3 protein: CASSWGGGPEAFF. Written as DNA, the CDR3 is TGTGCCAGCAGTTGGGGAGGAGGGCCTGAAGCTTTCTTT.

This clone was found once. This chain connects TRBV6-4 to TRBJ1-2; D may be TRBD1 (5 bases). Germline values: CDR1 MRHNA, CDR2 SNTAGT. With 4 bases removed from V and 7 bases from J, the gap between germline ends came to 7 bases. The length of the CDR3 is 11 residues. The CDR3 DNA reads as TGTGCCAGCAGTGGGGGGGGTGGCTACACCTTC. Residues: CASSGGGGYTF.

In this sample, this clone turned up once. The V and J genes are TRBV10-3 and TRBJ1-6; 7 bases align to TRBD1. CDR1 is ENHRY, CDR2 SYGVKD, per germline. V dropped 5 bases and J dropped 8; count of bases not matched to a gene: 9. The CDR3 consists of 15 residues. CDR3 amino acids: CAISRQGGQDSPLHF. CDR3 nucleotide sequence: TGTGCCATCAGTAGACAGGGCGGTCAGGATTCACCCCTCCACTTT.

The chain links TRBV6-5 to TRBJ2-1; TRBD2 is a possible D gene (5 bases). Germline V CDR1 and CDR2: MNHEY, SVGAGI. The CDR3 contains 15 residues. Trimming cost V 5 bases and J 3 bases, with 14 bases left between them. In nucleotides, the CDR3 is TGTGCCAGCAGTCAACGCCTCAGCGGCTACAATGAGCAGTTCTTC. This gives the protein CASSQRLSGYNEQFF.

The rearrangement links TRBV7-2 to TRBJ1-2; possible D gene TRBD1, 6 bases. The V end was cut by 4 bases, the J end by 0 bases, with 18 bases between. Per the germline V gene, CDR1 is SGHTA and CDR2 is FQGNSA. This CDR3 has 17 residues. CDR3 sequence (DNA): TGTGCCAGCAGCTCCACAGGGAGAGCCCCTTCTAACTATGGCTACACCTTC. It yields the protein CASSSTGRAPSNYGYTF.

This sequence joins TRBV7-9 and TRBJ2-7, with 8 nucleotides matching TRBD1. Looked up from germline, CDR1 is SEHNR and CDR2 is FQNEAQ (reference sequence). CDR3 length: 14 amino acids. Losses at the gene ends were 5 bases for V and 3 bases for J; bases not matched to a gene: 6. CDR3 nucleotides: TGTGCCAGCAGCCCGACAGGGGTGCTCTACGAGCAGTACTTC. As protein: CASSPTGVLYEQYF.

The V call is TRBV7-9, the J call TRBJ1-1, with a possible D match to TRBD1 (6 bases). Germline lookup yields CDR1 SEHNR and CDR2 FQNEAQ (reference sequence). Trimming pared 0 bases from V and 5 bases from J, leaving 10 bases between. The CDR3 is 14 residues long. CDR3: CASSLAPGATEAFF. The CDR3 DNA reads as TGTGCCAGCAGCTTAGCTCCAGGGGCGACTGAAGCTTTCTTT.

The genes are TRBV9 and TRBJ2-3, with 9 bases matching TRBD2. CDR3 length: 18 residues. Germline assignment: CDR1 SGDLS and CDR2 YYNGEE. The J segment lost 2 bases and the V segment lost 1 base, leaving 11 bases of the junction unmatched. DNA for the CDR3: TGTGCCAGCAGCGTACGGTCGTGGCTAGCGGGGAACACAGATACGCAGTATTTT. It codes for CASSVRSWLAGNTDTQYF.

The chain joins TRBV6-5 to TRBJ2-1, with a possible D match to TRBD2 (5 bases). The CDR3 loop spans 14 amino acids. In germline, CDR1 is MNHEY, CDR2 SVGAGI. Between the trimmed V and J ends, which lost 4 bases and 0 bases, there was a span of 7 bases. The CDR3 region has the DNA TGTGCCAGCAGTTTGAGGGTCTCCTACAATGAGCAGTTCTTC. The encoded protein is CASSLRVSYNEQFF.

J is TRBJ1-6 and V is TRBV28, with a weak D call TRBD1 (6 bases). V shed 10 bases and J shed 8 bases, with 15 bases lying between them. Germline values: CDR1 MDHEN, CDR2 SYDVKM. The CDR3 contains 13 residues. The CDR3 here is CATNRVRDSPLHF. The CDR3 region has the DNA TGTGCCACCAACAGGGTTAGGGATTCACCCCTCCACTTT.

CDR3 DNA: TGTGCCAGCAGTGAATACCCCGGACAGGGAGCCCAGCATTTT. This sequence encodes CASSEYPGQGAQHF. The rearrangement joins TRBV6-1 to TRBJ1-5, with 8 bases aligning to TRBD1. This CDR3 comprises 14 residues. CDR1 is MNHNS and CDR2 is SASEGT in the germline V gene. V gave up 2 bases and J gave up 11 bases; unmatched junction bases: 8.

V and J are TRBV18 and TRBJ1-2, with TRBD1 matching over 7 bases. Germline values: CDR1 KGHSH, CDR2 LQKENI. V shed 0 bases, J shed 9 bases, and the junction held 7 bases outside the gene matches. The CDR3 spans 14 residues. The CDR3 DNA reads as TGTGCCAGCTCACCACCGGCCCCAGGGGGACGCTACACCTTC. This codes for CASSPPAPGGRYTF.

The rearrangement links TRBV7-9 to TRBJ1-4, with a weak D call TRBD1 (5 bases). The V end was cut by 3 bases, the J end by 5 bases, with 10 bases between. Germline V gene lookup returns CDR1 SEHNR and CDR2 FQNEAQ (reference sequence). This CDR3 spans 14 amino acids. The CDR3 DNA is TGTGCCAGCAGCTTGGGGGGGGGAAATGAAAAACTGTTTTTT. Amino acid sequence: CASSLGGGNEKLFF.

The chain joins TRBV29-1 to TRBJ2-1; D unresolved. Germline V gene data show CDR1 as SQVTM and CDR2 as ANQGSEA. The V and J ends lost 3 bases and 0 bases respectively, with 9 bases between them. CDR3 length: 14 amino acids. This CDR3 reads CSVDGYSSYNEQFF. As DNA, the CDR3 is TGCAGCGTTGACGGTTATAGCTCCTACAATGAGCAGTTCTTC.

V and J are TRBV28 and TRBJ1-2, with 10 positions matching TRBD1. Germline lookup yields CDR1 MDHEN and CDR2 SYDVKM. V trimming: 6 bases; J trimming: 7 bases; junction bases outside the gene matches: 2. This CDR3 region has 12 residues. The CDR3, as DNA: TGTGCCAGCAGGACAGGGGGCCCTGGCTACACCTTC. This encodes CASRTGGPGYTF.

V is TRBV18 and J is TRBJ1-6; 9 bases fit TRBD1. The CDR3 has 15 amino acids. With 2 bases clipped from V and 9 bases from J, the junction kept 5 bases outside the gene matches. CDR1 and CDR2 (germline): KGHSH, LQKENI. CDR3 loop: CASSPYGTGTSPLHF. CDR3 DNA: TGTGCCAGCTCACCATATGGGACAGGGACTTCACCCCTCCACTTT.

The chain links TRBV9 to TRBJ1-4, with D perhaps TRBD1 (5 bases). V dropped 1 base and J dropped 4 bases, with 8 bases sitting between them. In germline, CDR1 is SGDLS, CDR2 YYNGEE. The CDR3 runs to 14 residues. The CDR3 loop is CASSVTGVNEKLFF. In DNA, the CDR3 is TGTGCCAGCAGCGTAACGGGGGTTAATGAAAAACTGTTTTTT. The full variable domain, completed using reference TRBV9 and TRBJ1-4, is DSGVTQTPKHLITATGQRVTLRCSPRSGDLSVYWYQQSLDQGLQFLIQYYNGEERAKGNILERFSAQQFPDLHSELNLSSLELGDSALYFCASSVTGVNEKLFFGSGTQLSVL.

The count of this clone is one. The V gene is TRBV28, the J gene TRBJ2-3, with D maybe TRBD2 (6 bases). The CDR3 covers 14 residues. V dropped 6 bases and J dropped 5 bases, with 15 bases sitting between them. CDR1 and CDR2 from the germline V gene are MDHEN and SYDVKM. CDR3 sequence reads: CASSPGVARDTQYF. The CDR3 bases are TGTGCCAGCAGCCCGGGGGTAGCGCGAGATACGCAGTATTTT.